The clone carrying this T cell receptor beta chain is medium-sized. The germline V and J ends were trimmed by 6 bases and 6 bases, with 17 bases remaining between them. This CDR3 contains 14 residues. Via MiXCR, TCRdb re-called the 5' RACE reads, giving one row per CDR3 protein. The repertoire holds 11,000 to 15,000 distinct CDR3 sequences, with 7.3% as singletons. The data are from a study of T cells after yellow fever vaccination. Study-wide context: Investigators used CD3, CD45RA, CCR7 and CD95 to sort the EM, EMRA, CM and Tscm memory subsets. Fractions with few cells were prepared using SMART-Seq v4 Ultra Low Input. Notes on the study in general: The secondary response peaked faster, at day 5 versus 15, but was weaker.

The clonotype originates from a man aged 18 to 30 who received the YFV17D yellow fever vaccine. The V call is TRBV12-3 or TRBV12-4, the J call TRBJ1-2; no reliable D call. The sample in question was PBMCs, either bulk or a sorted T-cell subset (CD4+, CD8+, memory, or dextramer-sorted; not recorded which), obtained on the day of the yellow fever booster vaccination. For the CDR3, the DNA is TGTGCCAGCAGCTTGAGGCACCAGATGAATGGCTACACCTTC. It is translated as CASSLRHQMNGYTF.